These 6 T cell receptor beta chains were all obtained from the same sample, sequenced in a study of blood T cell repertoires in COVID-19. Sequenced by immunoSEQ multiplex PCR; TCRdb stores in-frame clones only, minus some. The sample records roughly 280,000 clones, 80% to 90% being singletons. The specimen sequenced was peripheral blood. These receptors originate from a woman aged 70-85 years with acute or convalescent COVID-19.

The rearrangement uses TRBV5-6 and TRBJ1-3, with D unclear. Between the trimmed V and J ends, which lost 0 bases and 0 bases, there was a span of 10 bases. This CDR3 is 16 amino acids long. Germline V lookup: CDR1 SGHDT, CDR2 YYEEEE. The CDR3 spells CASSLGSGGSGNTIYF. CDR3 DNA: TGTGCCAGCAGCTTGGGTTCCGGAGGCTCTGGAAACACCATATATTTT.

The rearrangement links TRBV21-1 to TRBJ1-2; no check of the table's D call, TRBD1, against the DNA was made. TRBV21-1 is assigned pseudogene status. The CDR3 runs 15 residues. The CDR3 reads CASIHGQGGKWGYTF. CDR3 sequence (DNA): TGTGCCAGCATCCACGGACAGGGGGGTAAGTGGGGCTACACCTTC.

In its sample, this clone was seen once. This chain uses TRBV28 with TRBJ1-2; tentative D call: TRBD1 (6 bases). Trimming cost V 0 bases and J 3 bases, with 8 bases left between them. CDR1 and CDR2 from the germline V gene are MDHEN and SYDVKM. The CDR3 loop spans 14 amino acids. The CDR3 DNA sequence: TGTGCCAGCAGTTTATGGGCAGGGGACTATGGCTACACCTTC. Translated: CASSLWAGDYGYTF.

This clone was observed once. V is TRBV6-4 and J is TRBJ1-5; D unclear. Between the trimmed V and J ends, which lost 3 bases and 6 bases, there was a span of 9 bases. This CDR3 is built from 13 residues. Germline V lookup: CDR1 MRHNA, CDR2 SNTAGT. The CDR3 spells CASSETAGQPQHF. The CDR3 DNA sequence: TGTGCCAGCAGTGAAACTGCGGGTCAGCCCCAGCATTTT.

The chain is built from TRBV5-1 and TRBJ2-5; TRBD2 might be the D (5 bases). This CDR3 has 15 amino acids. CDR1 is SGHRS, CDR2 YFSETQ, per germline. V was shortened by 6 bases and J by 2 bases, with 17 bases between the two germline ends. The chain's CDR3 is CASTVGVRGQETQYF. CDR3 coding DNA: TGCGCCAGCACCGTCGGCGTCAGAGGGCAAGAGACCCAGTACTTC.

The chain links TRBV6-6 to TRBJ1-4; 8 bases agree with TRBD1. The germline CDR1 and CDR2 sequences are MNHNY and SVGAGI (reference sequence). The CDR3 length is 16 residues. The V gene end was trimmed by 0 bases and the J gene end by 6 bases; junction bases not matched to a gene: 6. The CDR3 region has the DNA TGTGCCAGCAGTTACTCTAAGACAGGGGTGGATGAAAAACTGTTTTTT. It yields the protein CASSYSKTGVDEKLFF.